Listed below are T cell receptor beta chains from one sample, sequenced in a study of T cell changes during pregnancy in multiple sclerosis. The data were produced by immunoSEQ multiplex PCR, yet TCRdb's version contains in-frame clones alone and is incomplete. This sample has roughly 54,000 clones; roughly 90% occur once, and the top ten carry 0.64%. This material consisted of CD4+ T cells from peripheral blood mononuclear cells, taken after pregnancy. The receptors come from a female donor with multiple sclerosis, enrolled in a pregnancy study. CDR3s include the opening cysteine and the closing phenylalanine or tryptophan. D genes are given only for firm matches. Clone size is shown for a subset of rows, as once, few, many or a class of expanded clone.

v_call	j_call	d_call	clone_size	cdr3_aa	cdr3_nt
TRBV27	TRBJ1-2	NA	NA	CASSSRGQSGYTF	TGTGCCAGCAGTTCCCGCGGACAGAGTGGCTACACCTTC
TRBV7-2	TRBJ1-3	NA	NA	CASSDSDSSGNTIYF	TGTGCCAGCAGCGATAGTGACAGCTCTGGAAACACCATATATTTT
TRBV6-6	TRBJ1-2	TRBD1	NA	CASSTDRFYGYTF	TGTGCCAGCAGTACGGACAGGTTTTATGGCTACACCTTC
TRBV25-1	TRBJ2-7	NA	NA	CASSDLGGEQYF	TGTGCCAGCAGTGATTTGGGGGGCGAGCAGTACTTC
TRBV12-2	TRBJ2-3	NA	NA	CASRLGRFGAGGDTDTQYF	TGTGCAAGTCGCTTAGGCCGTTTCGGAGCGGGGGGCGACACAGATACGCAGTATTTT
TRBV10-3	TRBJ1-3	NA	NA	CAISERSSGNTIYF	TGTGCCATCAGCGAGAGGAGCTCTGGAAACACCATATATTTT
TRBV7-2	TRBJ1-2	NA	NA	CASSLAWQANYGYTF	TGTGCCAGCAGCTTAGCTTGGCAGGCGAACTATGGCTACACCTTC
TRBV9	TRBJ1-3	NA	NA	CASSVSGPGGVNTIYF	TGTGCCAGCAGCGTATCCGGGCCAGGAGGTGTAAACACCATATATTTT
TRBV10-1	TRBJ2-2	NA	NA	CARPGQLIGELFF	TGCGCCAGGCCGGGACAATTAATCGGGGAGCTGTTTTTT
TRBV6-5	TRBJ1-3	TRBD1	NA	CASSFDRDRNTIYF	TGTGCCAGCAGTTTTGACAGGGATAGAAACACCATATATTTT
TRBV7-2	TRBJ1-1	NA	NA	CASTYLGGAGAFF	TGTGCCAGCACCTATCTGGGGGGGGCTGGGGCTTTCTTT
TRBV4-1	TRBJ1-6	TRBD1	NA	CASSQVPGQRYNSPLHF	TGCGCCAGCAGCCAAGTCCCGGGACAGCGGTATAATTCACCCCTCCACTTT
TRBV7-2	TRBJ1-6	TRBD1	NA	CASSLLGQERSPLHF	TGTGCCAGCAGCTTACTCGGACAGGAACGTTCACCCCTCCACTTT
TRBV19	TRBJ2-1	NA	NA	CASSIDRTLEQFF	TGTGCCAGTAGTATAGACAGGACTCTAGAGCAGTTCTTC
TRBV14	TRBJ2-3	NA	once	CASSISTDTQYF	TGTGCCAGCAGCATATCCACAGATACGCAGTATTTT
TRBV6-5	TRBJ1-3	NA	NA	CASSLLWGPGNTIYF	TGTGCCAGCAGCCTACTTTGGGGCCCTGGAAACACCATATATTTT
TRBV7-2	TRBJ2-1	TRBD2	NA	CASSNSGGALEQFF	TGTGCCAGCAGCAATAGCGGGGGGGCCCTTGAGCAGTTCTTC
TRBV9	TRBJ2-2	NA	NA	CASSVSGGGNGELFF	TGTGCCAGCAGCGTTTCAGGGGGAGGAAACGGGGAGCTGTTTTTT
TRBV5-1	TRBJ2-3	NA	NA	CASSLGLNSPDTQYF	TGCGCCAGCAGCTTGGGACTAAATAGCCCAGATACGCAGTATTTT
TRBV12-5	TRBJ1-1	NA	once	CASGGGADWSEAFF	TGTGCTAGTGGTGGGGGGGCCGATTGGTCTGAAGCTTTCTTT
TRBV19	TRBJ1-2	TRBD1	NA	CASKKGQGNGYTF	TGTGCCAGTAAAAAGGGACAGGGGAACGGCTACACCTTC
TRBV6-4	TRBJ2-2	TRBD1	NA	CASRDSGNTGELFF	TGTGCCAGCCGGGACAGCGGTAACACCGGGGAGCTGTTTTTT
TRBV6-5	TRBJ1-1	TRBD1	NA	CASSPDRALNTEAFF	TGTGCCAGCAGTCCCGACAGGGCCCTCAACACTGAAGCTTTCTTT
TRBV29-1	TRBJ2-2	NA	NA	CMGAANTGELFF	TGCATGGGGGCAGCGAACACCGGGGAGCTGTTTTTT
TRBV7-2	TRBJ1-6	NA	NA	CASSSTGGKAPLHF	TGTGCCAGCAGCTCGACGGGGGGAAAGGCACCCCTCCACTTT
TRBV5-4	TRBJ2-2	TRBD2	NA	CASSPARTSGGAKDGELFF	TGTGCCAGCAGCCCCGCCCGGACTAGCGGGGGGGCCAAGGACGGGGAGCTGTTTTTT
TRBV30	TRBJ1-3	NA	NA	CAWGSEQVLSGNTIYF	TGTGCCTGGGGGTCGGAACAGGTCCTTTCTGGAAACACCATATATTTT
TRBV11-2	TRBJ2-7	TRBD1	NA	CASSLDWGQRGEQYF	TGTGCCAGCAGCTTAGATTGGGGACAGCGTGGCGAGCAGTACTTC
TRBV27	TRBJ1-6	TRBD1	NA	CASRPLGQGRNSPLHF	TGTGCCAGCAGGCCCTTGGGACAGGGGCGAAATTCACCCCTCCACTTT
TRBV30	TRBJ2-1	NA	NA	CAWKDSYNEQFF	TGTGCCTGGAAGGACAGTTACAATGAGCAGTTCTTC
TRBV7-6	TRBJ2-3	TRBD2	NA	CASSLRTSGGSSTDTQYF	TGTGCCAGCAGCTTAAGGACTAGCGGGGGCTCTAGCACAGATACGCAGTATTTT
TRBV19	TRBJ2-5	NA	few	CASSPQLDRETQYF	TGTGCCAGTAGCCCTCAGCTAGACAGAGAGACCCAGTACTTC
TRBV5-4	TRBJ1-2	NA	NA	CASSLQGALTYGYTF	TGTGCCAGCAGTCTCCAAGGGGCCCTTACCTATGGCTACACCTTC
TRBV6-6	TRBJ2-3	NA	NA	CASSRGGRILTDTQYF	TGTGCCAGCAGTCGAGGCGGGCGGATATTGACAGATACGCAGTATTTT
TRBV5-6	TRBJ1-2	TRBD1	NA	CASSLGLRGLNGYTF	TGTGCCAGCAGCTTGGGCCTCAGGGGGCTAAACGGCTACACCTTC
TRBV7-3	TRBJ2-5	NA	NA	CASSFGTPGETQYF	TGTGCCAGCAGCTTCGGGACACCTGGGGAGACCCAGTACTTC
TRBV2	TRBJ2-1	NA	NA	CASSERGSFNEQFF	TGTGCCAGCAGTGAAAGGGGTAGCTTCAATGAGCAGTTCTTC
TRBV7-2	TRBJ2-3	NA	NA	CASSRGGYTDTQYF	TGTGCCAGCAGCAGGGGGGGTTACACAGATACGCAGTATTTT
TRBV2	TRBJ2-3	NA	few	CASSEGGGTAYF	TGTGCCAGCAGTGAAGGCGGGGGGACAGCGTATTTT
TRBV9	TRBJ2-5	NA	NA	CASSTSGSRETQYF	NA
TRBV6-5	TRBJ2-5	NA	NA	CASSYTGTQYF	TGTGCCAGCAGTTACACCGGGACCCAGTACTTC
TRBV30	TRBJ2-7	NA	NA	CAWTKGRAGSSYEQYF	TGTGCCTGGACGAAGGGCAGGGCCGGAAGCTCCTACGAGCAGTACTTC
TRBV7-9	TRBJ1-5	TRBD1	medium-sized	CASSLATGGQPQHF	TGTGCCAGCAGCTTAGCGACAGGGGGGCAGCCCCAGCATTTT
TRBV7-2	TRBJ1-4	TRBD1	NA	CASSSDRQGREKLFF	TGTGCCAGCAGTTCCGACCGACAGGGACGGGAAAAACTGTTTTTT
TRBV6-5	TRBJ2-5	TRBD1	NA	CASRGRTGRETQYF	TGTGCCAGCAGGGGTAGGACAGGGAGAGAGACCCAGTACTTC
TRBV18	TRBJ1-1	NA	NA	CASSGLMNTEAFF	TGTGCCAGCTCTGGGCTTATGAACACTGAAGCTTTCTTT
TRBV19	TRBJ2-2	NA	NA	CASSRERATGELFF	TGTGCCAGTAGTAGAGAGAGGGCGACCGGGGAGCTGTTTTTT
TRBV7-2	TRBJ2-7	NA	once	CASSLGTTVYEQYF	TGTGCCAGCAGCTTAGGGACAACAGTCTACGAGCAGTACTTC
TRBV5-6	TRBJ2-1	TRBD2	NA	CASSLDLGTRRNEQFF	TGTGCCAGCAGCTTGGATTTAGGGACTAGACGGAATGAGCAGTTCTTC
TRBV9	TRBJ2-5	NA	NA	CASSVDLLQETQYF	TGTGCCAGCAGCGTAGATTTACTTCAAGAGACCCAGTACTTC
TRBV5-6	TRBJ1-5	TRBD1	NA	CASMARGRKGNQPQHF	TGTGCCAGCATGGCCAGGGGGCGAAAAGGCAATCAGCCCCAGCATTTT
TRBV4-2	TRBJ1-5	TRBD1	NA	CASSQETGFGQPQHF	TGTGCCAGCAGCCAAGAGACAGGGTTCGGTCAGCCCCAGCATTTT
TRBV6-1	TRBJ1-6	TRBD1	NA	CASSGTGGISPLHF	TGTGCCAGCAGTGGGACAGGTGGCATATCACCCCTCCACTTT
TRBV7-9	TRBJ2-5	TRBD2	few	CASSTSGGGETQYF	TGTGCCAGCAGCACTAGCGGGGGTGGGGAGACCCAGTACTTC
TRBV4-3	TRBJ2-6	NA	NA	CASSQVTGANVLTF	TGCGCCAGCAGCCAAGTAACTGGGGCCAACGTCCTGACTTTC
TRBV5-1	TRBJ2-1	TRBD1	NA	CASSLGGRTGTGKLNEQFF	TGCGCCAGCAGCCTTGGGGGCCGCACCGGGACAGGGAAACTCAATGAGCAGTTCTTC
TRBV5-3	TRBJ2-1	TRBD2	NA	CARRNVRLAGGLREQFF	TGTGCCAGAAGAAACGTGAGACTAGCGGGGGGATTGAGGGAGCAGTTCTTC